This TCR beta chain was retrieved from a study of shared clonotypes between healthy human individuals (dated by TCRdb to 2018 to 2021). Looking at the study overall: A couple of women and three men aged 18 to 49 years were included in the cohort. For each donor, CD4 naive and CD4 memory were each given three plates, CD8 naive was given two plates, and CD8 memory was given one plate. To increase sequencing depth and limit assay-specific biases, TCR repertoire library preparation and sequencing were carried out by different laboratories using diverse techniques. Between about 0.85 and 9.5 billion PBMCs per donor were obtained by leukapheresis. Blood TCR repertoires of about five healthy adults were deeply sequenced to estimate repertoire size and the extent of clonotype sharing between individuals.

Trimming takes 4 bases off V and 2 bases off J; junction bases not matched to a gene: 5. CDR1 and CDR2, per the germline V gene, are SGHDN and FVKESK. From cysteine to phenylalanine, the CDR3 is 16 amino acids long. Only the CDR3 DNA is retained, 48 bases long and in frame from the first base. Broad study findings and their caveats: Clonotypes shared by all four sorted-subset donors showed higher generation probabilities than non-shared clonotypes. Incomplete sequencing was indicated by rarefaction of sorted-subset datasets, despite the large sequencing depth. The genetic and exposure-history diversity represented was limited by the small number of donors. Based on pairwise subsampling, the degree of clonotype sharing among donors was expected to be affected by sequencing depth. Sampling was restricted to blood, and TCR repertoires in tissues likely differ from the TCR repertoires found in blood. Naive subsets generally had larger estimated clonotype richness than memory subsets. Sharing across several donors was observed for approximately 5% of naive CD4, less than 4% of naive CD8, 2% to 2.5% of memory CD4, and about 0.38% of memory CD8 clonotypes.

The donors were healthy, HIV-negative adults with no recently reported acute infections or vaccinations. Only Caucasian adults living in Nashville, Tennessee, USA were represented among the donors. Magnetic negative selection was used to enrich CD4+ T cells, after which naive cells were positively selected on CD45RA and the negative fraction became the memory subset. Blood was obtained by leukapheresis, after which PBMCs were separated by Ficoll-Histopaque density gradient centrifugation and cryopreserved in liquid nitrogen vapor phase. Purity and quantity of every magnetically sorted T cell population were checked by analytical flow cytometry. Genomic DNA was isolated from each sorted fraction and quantified by UV absorbance on a Nanodrop 2000c. Using the deep immunoSEQ assay, TCR CDR3 regions were amplified from genomic DNA by multiplex PCR. Extracted genomic DNA from each cell subset was spread evenly across all wells of several immunoSEQ 96-well plates, with each plate serving as a replicate. For sorted subsets, each replicate PCR was loaded with about 0.2 ug genomic DNA, equivalent to 30,000 or so T cell genomes. Purified libraries were quantified with a Qubit 3.0 fluorometer, sized on a Bioanalyzer 2100, and re-quantified with the KAPA Library Quantification kit. A separate single-read 150-cycle Illumina NextSeq 550 flow cell was used to sequence each immunoSEQ 96-well plate. The authors' analysis ran thus. Because the immunoSEQ output held only junctional sequences and lacked quality scores, the filtering could not match the filtering applied to full-length reads. Sequences were annotated with PyIR, a Python wrapper for IgBLAST v1.9, using IMGT germline references to assign V/J genes and CDR3. Reads were removed for weak V/J assignments (E-value above 1e-6), missing CDR3, stop codons, out-of-frame junctions, or ambiguous translated residues. A V3J clonotype was defined by an identical inferred V gene, J gene, and CDR3 amino acid sequence. To compute the percentage overlap between repertoires, the number of shared unique clonotypes was divided by the size of the smaller repertoire. RTK rarefaction, the Chao1 estimator, and Recon v2.1 estimates of unobserved clonotypes were used to assess repertoire richness. Generation probabilities for all TCRbeta clonotypes obtained by the gDNA method from a handful of donors were computed using OLGA. TCRdb's version of the immuneACCESS table is confined to in-frame rearrangements and falls short of the full clone set. An unresolved V gene accounts for under half of the shortfall where checked; the remainder is of unknown origin. That table supplies the V and J calls and clone size; D and trimming were determined from the DNA. The sample table shows about 2.4 million clones, and 90% to 95% are seen once. The ten largest clonotypes hold 0.14% of the sample.

In regard to this clone: Its target antigen remains unknown. There are no base qualities to consult, and no much larger clone falls within one base.

Sequencing input: naive CD4+ T cells sorted from blood. Interpreted using the paper, the cell subset or site label stands for: CD45RA+ positively selected. This clonotype was obtained from a man aged 18-30 years in good health. The V and J genes are TRBV14 and TRBJ2-3; the junction holds 11 bases that match TRBD2. The base sequence is TGTGCCAGCAGCCCACTAGCGGGGGCCCTCACAGATACGCAGTATTTT. The translation is CASSPLAGALTDTQYF.